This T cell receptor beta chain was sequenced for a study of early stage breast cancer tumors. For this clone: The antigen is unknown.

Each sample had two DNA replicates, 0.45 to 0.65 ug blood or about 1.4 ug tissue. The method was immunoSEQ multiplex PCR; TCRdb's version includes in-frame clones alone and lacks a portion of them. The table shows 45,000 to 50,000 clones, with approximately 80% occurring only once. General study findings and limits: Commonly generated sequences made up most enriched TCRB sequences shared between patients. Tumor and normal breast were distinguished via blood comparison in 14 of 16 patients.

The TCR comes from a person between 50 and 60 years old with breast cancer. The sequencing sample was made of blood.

The CDR3 nucleotides are TGTGCCTGGAGTGTCGGGACAGAAGGTCAGCCCCAGCATTTT. Its protein is CAWSVGTEGQPQHF. The chain employs TRBV30 and TRBJ1-5; 7 nucleotides match TRBD1. Germline values: CDR1 GTSNPN, CDR2 SVGIG (reference sequence). The CDR3 sequence is 14 residues long. With V trimmed by 0 bases and J by 6 bases, 5 bases remained unmatched.